This TCR beta chain derives from a study of OX40 agonist ivuxolimab in advanced cancers. Study-wide context: Enrollees could have had prior anti-PD-1, anti-PD-L1 or anti-CTLA-4 therapy, which around 40% had received.

Turning to this clone: Its antigen is as yet unknown.

Study-wide findings and caveats: Fewer expanded clones were found on average in CD4+ than in CD8+ T cells. Clonal expansion from baseline to week 6 occurred in both CD4+ and CD8+ T cells.

The table came from immunoSEQ multiplex PCR; TCRdb's copy has only in-frame clones and leaves some out. This table holds some 85,000 clones, roughly 90% found once. This receptor was taken from an adult with an advanced solid tumor such as melanoma, head and neck, liver or kidney cancer. Here the sequenced sample was CD4+ or CD8+ T cells sorted from blood, taken in a trial of the OX40 agonist ivuxolimab.

This CDR3 is CASSPDRVDYGYTF. The CDR3 DNA is TGTGCCAGCAGCCCTGACAGGGTTGACTATGGCTACACCTTC. This chain links TRBV11-2 with TRBJ1-2, with TRBD1 identical over 7 bases. The CDR3 spans 14 residues. Germline V CDR1 and CDR2: SGHAT, FQNNGV. The V gene end was trimmed by 5 bases and the J gene end by 3 bases; junction bases not matched to a gene: 6.